The T cell receptor (beta chain) under discussion was sequenced for a study of CD8+ T cells in alopecia areata. At the level of the study: Tofacitinib administration to treated patients was oral, at 5 to 10 mg twice daily.

Study-level findings and limits: Higher clonality and more expanded CD8+ clones appeared in lesional than normal scalp. Sequence data from scalp samples additionally include resident alphabeta T cells of normal skin.

Between the trimmed V and J ends, which lost 2 bases and 5 bases, there was a span of 18 bases. Per the germline V gene, CDR1 is GTSNPN and CDR2 is SVGIG (reference sequence). This CDR3 is 16 amino acids long. Once RNA had been extracted, it was reverse transcribed into cDNA to act as the sequencing template. The method was immunoSEQ multiplex PCR; TCRdb's version includes in-frame clones alone and lacks a portion of them. The sample shows 150,000 or so clones, more than 45% of them seen only once. Peripheral blood samples and lesional scalp punch biopsies were obtained from alopecia areata patients. As to this clone: Its antigen is undetermined.

The TCR originated in a human donor with alopecia areata. The chain is built from TRBV30 and TRBJ1-4; D call uncertain. The sample consisted of CD4+ T cells sorted from blood. CDR3 DNA: TGTGCCTGGAGTAGGTTTCCCGAAGGACGAAATGAAAAACTGTTTTTT. This encodes CAWSRFPEGRNEKLFF.